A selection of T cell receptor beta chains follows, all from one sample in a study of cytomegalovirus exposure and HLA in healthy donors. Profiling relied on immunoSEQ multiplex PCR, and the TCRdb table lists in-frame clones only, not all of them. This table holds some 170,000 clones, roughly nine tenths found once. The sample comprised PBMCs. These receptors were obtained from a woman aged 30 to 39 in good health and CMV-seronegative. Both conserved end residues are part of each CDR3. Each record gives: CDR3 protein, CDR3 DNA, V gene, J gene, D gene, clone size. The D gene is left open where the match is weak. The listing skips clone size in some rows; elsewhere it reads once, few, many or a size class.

CDR3aa: CASSQDQSAGQGNTEAFF
CDR3nt: TGTGCCAGCAGCCAAGACCAATCCGCGGGACAGGGGAACACTGAAGCTTTCTTT
v_gene: TRBV4-2
j_gene: TRBJ1-1
d_gene: TRBD1
abundance: .

CDR3aa: CASLKDRNANTGELFF
CDR3nt: TGTGCCAGCTTGAAAGACAGGAACGCGAACACCGGGGAGCTGTTTTTT
v_gene: TRBV2
j_gene: TRBJ2-2
d_gene: .
abundance: .

CDR3aa: CASSPPGLAGTYNEQFF
CDR3nt: TGTGCCAGCAGTCCACCGGGACTAGCGGGGACATACAATGAGCAGTTCTTC
v_gene: TRBV27
j_gene: TRBJ2-1
d_gene: TRBD2
abundance: .

CDR3aa: CATSITGTPEQYF
CDR3nt: TGTGCCACCAGCATCACCGGGACTCCCGAGCAGTACTTC
v_gene: TRBV15
j_gene: TRBJ2-7
d_gene: .
abundance: once

CDR3aa: CASSIGTASTDTQYF
CDR3nt: TGTGCCAGTAGTATAGGGACAGCTAGCACAGATACGCAGTATTTT
v_gene: TRBV19
j_gene: TRBJ2-3
d_gene: .
abundance: .

CDR3aa: CASSRGLTGGSNQPQHF
CDR3nt: TGTGCCAGCAGCAGGGGCCTGACAGGGGGGAGCAATCAGCCCCAGCATTTT
v_gene: TRBV5-6
j_gene: TRBJ1-5
d_gene: TRBD1
abundance: once

CDR3aa: CASSQDLEGLGYGYTF
CDR3nt: TGCGCCAGCAGCCAAGATCTCGAGGGTTTAGGCTATGGCTACACCTTC
v_gene: TRBV4-1
j_gene: TRBJ1-2
d_gene: .
abundance: .

CDR3aa: CASSEDRATTYEQYF
CDR3nt: TGTGCCAGCAGTGAGGACAGGGCGACGACCTACGAGCAGTACTTC
v_gene: TRBV2
j_gene: TRBJ2-7
d_gene: TRBD1
abundance: .

CDR3aa: CASSLGGRGTEAFF
CDR3nt: TGTGCCAGCAGCTTGGGGGGGCGCGGCACTGAAGCTTTCTTT
v_gene: TRBV7-6
j_gene: TRBJ1-1
d_gene: .
abundance: once

CDR3aa: CASSLVAGEDEQYF
CDR3nt: TGTGCCAGCAGTTTGGTAGCGGGAGAGGACGAGCAGTACTTC
v_gene: TRBV28
j_gene: TRBJ2-7
d_gene: TRBD2
abundance: .

CDR3aa: CASLQGYTF
CDR3nt: TGTGCCAGCTTGCAGGGCTACACCTTC
v_gene: TRBV13
j_gene: TRBJ1-2
d_gene: .
abundance: .

CDR3aa: CASSHTGFEQFF
CDR3nt: TGTGCCAGCAGCCACACAGGGTTTGAGCAGTTCTTC
v_gene: TRBV14
j_gene: TRBJ2-1
d_gene: .
abundance: .

CDR3aa: CASRGQTLSYNEQFF
CDR3nt: TGTGCCAGCAGGGGACAGACGCTCTCCTACAATGAGCAGTTCTTC
v_gene: TRBV2
j_gene: TRBJ2-1
d_gene: TRBD1
abundance: .

CDR3aa: CASSGHSGANVLTF
CDR3nt: TGTGCCAGCAGCGGACACTCTGGGGCCAACGTCCTGACTTTC
v_gene: TRBV9
j_gene: TRBJ2-6
d_gene: .
abundance: .

CDR3aa: CASSTIQGGYTF
CDR3nt: TGTGCCAGCAGCACAATCCAGGGAGGCTACACCTTC
v_gene: TRBV7-9
j_gene: TRBJ1-2
d_gene: .
abundance: few

CDR3aa: CAISEPLAGGNTGELFF
CDR3nt: TGTGCCATCAGTGAGCCCCTAGCGGGGGGAAACACCGGGGAGCTGTTTTTT
v_gene: TRBV10-3
j_gene: TRBJ2-2
d_gene: TRBD2
abundance: .

CDR3aa: CASSVATAGNTGELFF
CDR3nt: TGTGCCAGCAGCGTAGCTACAGCGGGTAACACCGGGGAGCTGTTTTTT
v_gene: TRBV9
j_gene: TRBJ2-2
d_gene: .
abundance: .

CDR3aa: CASSVTVMNTEAFF
CDR3nt: TGTGCCAGCAGCGTAACGGTCATGAACACTGAAGCTTTCTTT
v_gene: TRBV9
j_gene: TRBJ1-1
d_gene: .
abundance: .

CDR3aa: CASSYVGEQYF
CDR3nt: TGTGCCAGCAGTTACGTTGGCGAGCAGTACTTC
v_gene: TRBV28
j_gene: TRBJ2-7
d_gene: .
abundance: .

CDR3aa: CASTKDTNTEAFF
CDR3nt: TGTGCCAGCACCAAGGACACCAACACTGAAGCTTTCTTT
v_gene: TRBV27
j_gene: TRBJ1-1
d_gene: .
abundance: .

CDR3aa: CAISESLKLSTDTQYF
CDR3nt: TGTGCCATCAGTGAGTCGCTCAAGCTTAGCACAGATACGCAGTATTTT
v_gene: TRBV10-3
j_gene: TRBJ2-3
d_gene: .
abundance: .

CDR3aa: CASSLGWGNTEAFF
CDR3nt: TGTGCCAGCAGCTTAGGGTGGGGGAACACTGAAGCTTTCTTT
v_gene: TRBV11-2
j_gene: TRBJ1-1
d_gene: .
abundance: .

CDR3aa: CASSVRTGVDTQYF
CDR3nt: TGTGCCAGCAGCGTCCGGACAGGGGTAGATACGCAGTATTTT
v_gene: TRBV9
j_gene: TRBJ2-3
d_gene: TRBD1
abundance: .

CDR3aa: CASSLDGGLSYNSPLHF
CDR3nt: TGTGCCAGCAGCTTAGATGGGGGACTCTCCTATAATTCACCCCTCCACTTT
v_gene: TRBV11-2
j_gene: TRBJ1-6
d_gene: .
abundance: .

CDR3aa: CASSEIRENTEAFF
CDR3nt: TGTGCCAGCAGTGAAATTCGTGAAAACACTGAAGCTTTCTTT
v_gene: TRBV2
j_gene: TRBJ1-1
d_gene: .
abundance: few

CDR3aa: CASSVGTGTTNEKLFF
CDR3nt: TGTGCCAGCAGCGTAGGGACAGGAACAACTAATGAAAAACTGTTTTTT
v_gene: TRBV9
j_gene: TRBJ1-4
d_gene: TRBD1
abundance: .

CDR3aa: CASSASSTDTQYF
CDR3nt: TGCGCCAGCAGCGCCTCTAGCACAGATACGCAGTATTTT
v_gene: TRBV5-1
j_gene: TRBJ2-3
d_gene: .
abundance: .

CDR3aa: CASSVSPSGRAGEQYF
CDR3nt: TGTGCCAGCAGCGTTTCTCCTAGCGGGAGGGCTGGCGAGCAGTACTTC
v_gene: TRBV9
j_gene: TRBJ2-7
d_gene: TRBD2
abundance: .

CDR3aa: CASSPRGAGSSYEQYF
CDR3nt: TGCGCCAGCAGCCCTAGAGGAGCGGGGAGCTCCTACGAGCAGTACTTC
v_gene: TRBV5-1
j_gene: TRBJ2-7
d_gene: TRBD2
abundance: .

CDR3aa: CASSDSGGATDTQYF
CDR3nt: TGTGCCAGCAGTGACAGCGGGGGGGCCACAGATACGCAGTATTTT
v_gene: TRBV6-4
j_gene: TRBJ2-3
d_gene: TRBD2
abundance: many

CDR3aa: CASSQEAGLLNEQFF
CDR3nt: TGCGCCAGCAGCCAAGAAGCGGGCCTTCTCAATGAGCAGTTCTTC
v_gene: TRBV4-3
j_gene: TRBJ2-1
d_gene: .
abundance: .

CDR3aa: CAWSPGPNEQFF
CDR3nt: TGTGCCTGGAGTCCGGGGCCAAATGAGCAGTTCTTC
v_gene: TRBV30
j_gene: TRBJ2-1
d_gene: .
abundance: .

CDR3aa: CASRERAAYEQYF
CDR3nt: TGTGCCAGCAGGGAGCGGGCAGCCTACGAGCAGTACTTC
v_gene: TRBV6-1
j_gene: TRBJ2-7
d_gene: .
abundance: .

CDR3aa: CASSLETTDNEQFF
CDR3nt: TGTGCCAGCAGCTTAGAGACTACTGACAATGAGCAGTTCTTC
v_gene: TRBV7-6
j_gene: TRBJ2-1
d_gene: .
abundance: .